The clone carrying this T cell receptor (beta chain) was recorded at least ten times. Germline V gives CDR1 SEHNR, CDR2 FQNEAQ (reference sequence). This CDR3 contains 12 residues. V gave up 9 bases and J gave up 2 bases; unmatched junction bases: 2. The sample is drawn from a study of identical twins. TCRdb itself ran the 5' RACE reads through MiXCR, one entry per CDR3 protein. Of approximately 210,000 distinct CDR3 sequences listed, 6.5% are singletons. The same data also went into a second study, on T cells expressing NK-cell markers.

The chain joins TRBV7-9 to TRBJ1-1; 8 bases align to TRBD1. The source is a young woman in good health. Specimen: CD8+ T cells sorted from blood. CDR3 nucleotide sequence: TGTGCCAGTGGACAGGGAAACACTGAAGCTTTCTTT. This gives the protein CASGQGNTEAFF.